This TCR beta chain was captured in a study of PD-1 blockade in mismatch repair-deficient tumors. Study summary: All were previously treated, progressing patients with eleven to twelve mismatch repair-deficient cancer types. Overall study findings and caveats: Tumor-resident clones, often undetectable pretreatment in blood, expanded then contracted after pembrolizumab.

The CDR3 contains 13 residues. The junction had 5 bases not matched to a gene; V was cut back by 6 bases and J by 4 bases. Germline CDR1 is SEHNR and CDR2 is FQNEAQ (reference sequence). Every patient had mismatch repair deficiency by PCR or immunohistochemistry. The TCR-sequenced patients were a few responders to pembrolizumab. Some clones are missing from TCRdb's copy, which holds only in-frame ones; the method was immunoSEQ multiplex PCR. Of around 100,000 clones in the sample, 82% are singletons; the top ten hold roughly 6.3%. A note on this clone: Its antigen is unidentified.

This sample comprised peripheral blood, obtained roughly 35 weeks after starting pembrolizumab. The V gene is TRBV7-9, the J gene TRBJ1-1; the match to TRBD1 covers 7 bases. The clonotype originates from an adult with mismatch repair-deficient cancer. CDR3 loop: CASSLDRSTEAFF. In DNA, the CDR3 is TGTGCCAGCAGTTTGGACAGGAGCACTGAAGCTTTCTTT.